Shown below are 16 T cell receptor beta chains from a single sample sequenced in a study of response to subunit inactivated influenza vaccine. TCRdb fed the RT-PCR reads into MiXCR, producing one record per CDR3 protein. The sample lists 550,000 to 800,000 distinct CDR3 sequences; 15% to 17% were seen once. The sample consisted of PBMCs from blood, taken 11 to 12 days after vaccination. The receptor source for this set is a man in his fifties who received an inactivated influenza vaccine.

This clonotype was counted between two and nine times. This chain joins TRBV30 and TRBJ2-7; no reliable D call. The ends were cut back, 2 bases at V and 3 bases at J, with 11 bases in the middle. CDR3 length: 13 residues. Germline CDR1 and CDR2: GTSNPN and SVGIG (reference sequence). The CDR3 loop reads CAWSPHHLYEQYF. In DNA form, the CDR3 reads TGTGCCTGGAGTCCGCATCATCTCTACGAGCAGTACTTC.

This clonotype has a handful of counts. This rearrangement joins TRBV6-4 to TRBJ2-1; TRBD2 agrees at 11 bases. The CDR3 has 15 residues. The V gene end was trimmed by 6 bases and the J gene end by 6 bases; junction bases not matched to a gene: 7. CDR1 is MRHNA and CDR2 is SNTAGT in the germline V gene. The CDR3 bases are TGTGCCAGCAGCGTGTTAGCGGGAGGGGTCAATGAGCAGTTCTTC. Encoded protein: CASSVLAGGVNEQFF.

The chain employs TRBV20-1 and TRBJ1-5, with D possibly matching TRBD1 (6 bases). CDR3 size: 13 residues. Germline CDR1 DFQATT, CDR2 SNEGSKA (reference sequence). V lost 7 bases to trimming and J lost 2 bases, with 12 bases between them. CDR3 DNA: TGCAGTGGGGGGGCGTATGGCAATCAGCCCCAGCATTTT. This encodes CSGGAYGNQPQHF.

The DNA of the CDR3 is TGTGCCAGCAGCAACCGACAGGCAAGGGGTGAGCAGTTCTTC. Amino acids: CASSNRQARGEQFF. The chain has TRBV9 and TRBJ2-1; possible D gene TRBD1, 6 bases. This CDR3 has 14 amino acids. The germline V gene has CDR1 SGDLS and CDR2 YYNGEE. V was cut by 4 bases and J by 9 bases, with 17 bases left in between.

In this sample, this clonotype turned up a few times. The chain recombines TRBV15 with TRBJ1-1; the D is unclear. Germline V gene sequence: CDR1 LNHNV, CDR2 YYDKDF (reference sequence). The CDR3 is 12 residues long. Trimming stripped 6 bases from V and 5 bases from J, with 10 bases between. In nucleotides, the CDR3 is TGTGCCACCAGTAGTATTGGAACTGAAGCTTTCTTT. Its protein is CATSSIGTEAFF.

The CDR3 DNA sequence: TGTGCCAGCAGCTCTCGGACCGTCTCTGAAGCTTTCTTT. Protein sequence: CASSSRTVSEAFF. The V and J genes are TRBV11-2 and TRBJ1-1, with unresolved D. Trimming shortened V by 4 bases and J by 6 bases, and 12 bases separated the two germline ends. From germline, CDR1 is SGHAT and CDR2 FQNNGV. The CDR3 consists of 13 residues.

This clonotype was recorded a few times. This chain uses TRBV28 with TRBJ2-7; D remains ambiguous. Germline V gene lookup returns CDR1 MDHEN and CDR2 SYDVKM. Trimming removed 4 bases from V and 2 bases from J, with 3 bases in between. The CDR3 has 11 amino acids. The CDR3 DNA is TGTGCCAGCAGTTGGACCTACGAGCAGTACTTC. This sequence encodes CASSWTYEQYF. Supplemented by reference TRBV28 and TRBJ2-7, the full variable domain reads DVKVTQSSRYLVKRTGEKVFLECVQDMDHENMFWYRQDPGLGLRLIYFSYDVKMKEKGDIPEGYSVSREKKERFSLILESASTNQTSMYLCASSWTYEQYFGPGTRLTVT.

This clonotype was recorded a few times. The gene calls are TRBV11-1 and TRBJ2-3; TRBD2 matches 7 bases. V lost 5 bases to trimming and J lost 4 bases; unmatched junction nucleotides: 21. The germline CDR1 and CDR2 sequences are SGHAT and FQDESV (reference sequence). This CDR3 region has 19 residues. In nucleotides, the CDR3 is TGTGCCAGCAGCCATAATCTCCCCCAGATTGGCGGGGGATCAGATACGCAGTATTTT. Its protein product is CASSHNLPQIGGGSDTQYF. The complete variable domain, with remaining parts taken from reference TRBV11-1 and TRBJ2-3, reads EAEVAQSPRYKITEKSQAVAFWCDPISGHATLYWYRQILGQGPELLVQFQDESVVDDSQLPKDRFSAERLKGVDSTLKIQPAELGDSAMYLCASSHNLPQIGGGSDTQYFGPGTRLTVL.

This chain joins TRBV12-5 and TRBJ1-1; D uncertain. The CDR3 has 12 amino acids. The V end lost 3 bases, the J end lost 7 bases, and 9 bases lay between the germline ends. Per germline, CDR1 LGHNT and CDR2 FRNRAP. For the CDR3, the DNA is TGTGCTAGTGGTTTCGGGGTTGGTGAAGCTTTCTTT. Translating gives CASGFGVGEAFF.

On this clonotype itself: The junction does not match germline at one end; this may be a read error. V gene TRBV5-1 combines with J gene TRBJ2-7; 9 bases are a match to TRBD1. Per the germline V gene, CDR1 is SGHRS and CDR2 is YFSETQ. The CDR3 is 15 amino acids. The CDR3 DNA follows: TGCGCCAGCAACTTGGAAATGACAGGGGGCTACGAGCAGTACTTC. Translation: CASNLEMTGGYEQYF.

This clonotype appeared a few times. This chain uses TRBV7-3 with TRBJ1-1; D remains unclear. The V gene lost 5 bases and the J gene lost 0 bases, with 13 bases spanning the gap. The length of the CDR3 is 15 residues. CDR1 SGHTA and CDR2 FQGTGA come from the germline V gene. The CDR3 is CASSLNSGVNTEAFF. The CDR3 DNA sequence: TGTGCCAGCAGCCTCAACAGTGGGGTGAACACTGAAGCTTTCTTT. Full variable domain (remainder filled in from reference TRBV7-3 and TRBJ1-1): GAGVSQTPSNKVTEKGKYVELRCDPISGHTALYWYRQSLGQGPEFLIYFQGTGAADDSGLPNDRFFAVRPEGSVSTLKIQRTERGDSAVYLCASSLNSGVNTEAFFGQGTRLTVV.

This rearrangement joins TRBV6-5 to TRBJ1-2; D gene uncertain. Germline V gene lookup returns CDR1 MNHEY and CDR2 SVGAGI. The CDR3 runs to 19 residues. V shed 0 bases and J shed 4 bases, with 24 bases lying between them. The CDR3 DNA sequence: TGTGCCAGCAGTTACTCGATGTCTGCCATTCCCCCCGGAGGCTATGGCTACACCTTC. It codes for CASSYSMSAIPPGGYGYTF.

This clonotype was counted only a few times. V and J are TRBV29-1 and TRBJ2-3; D unclear. The V end was cut by 5 bases, the J end by 1 base, with 13 bases between. Per germline, CDR1 SQVTM and CDR2 ANQGSEA. The CDR3 spans 14 residues. The CDR3 here is CSVRPRQRTDTQYF. CDR3 nucleotides: TGCAGCGTTCGTCCCCGCCAGCGCACAGATACGCAGTATTTT.

The V call is TRBV28, the J call TRBJ2-7, with TRBD1 as a possible D gene (6 bases). The V gene's germline CDR1 is MDHEN and CDR2 SYDVKM. The CDR3 has 13 amino acids. V lost 4 bases and J 3 bases, leaving 10 bases between the germline ends. CDR3 bases: TGTGCCAGCAGTTACACAGGGTTCTACGAGCAGTACTTC. Translation: CASSYTGFYEQYF.

This clonotype was detected a few times. The rearrangement links TRBV6-1 to TRBJ2-5; maybe TRBD1 (6 bases). Trimming shortened V by 7 bases and J by 1 base, and 19 bases separated the two germline ends. This CDR3 region has 16 residues. Germline loops: CDR1 MNHNS, CDR2 SASEGT. The CDR3 protein is CASTYSLTGRQETQYF. DNA of the CDR3: TGTGCCAGCACCTATAGCCTGACAGGTCGCCAAGAGACCCAGTACTTC.

V usage is TRBV11-3 and J usage is TRBJ2-5; 9 bases line up with TRBD2. Looked up from germline, CDR1 is SGHNT and CDR2 is YENEEA. After removal of 5 bases from V and 4 bases from J, the junction contained 11 bases not matched to a gene. This CDR3 has 16 amino acids. The DNA of the CDR3 is TGTGCCAGCAGCGCCCGGACTAGCGAAAGTCCAGAGACCCAGTACTTC. This codes for CASSARTSESPETQYF.